This TCR beta chain was documented in a study of chemoradiotherapy in HPV16-positive cancers. Study summary: A couple of HPV16-positive patients' cells yielded candidate HPV-specific clones and common motifs.

The CDR3 length is 15 residues. CDR1 is LNHDA, CDR2 SQIVND, per germline (reference sequence). V was trimmed by 3 bases and J by 0 bases, leaving 6 bases between them. Libraries were prepared by immunoSEQ multiplex PCR; TCRdb keeps only in-frame clonotypes and omits some of them. The table shows about 36,000 clones, with about 90% occurring only once. The source material was blood, sampled from a patient who underwent chemoradiotherapy. The TCR comes from a human donor with HPV-associated anogenital cancer. V is TRBV19 and J is TRBJ2-6, with D hard to call. In nucleotides, the CDR3 is TGTGCCAGTAGTATGCACCACTCTGGGGCCAACGTCCTGACTTTC. It codes for CASSMHHSGANVLTF.